Listed here are 27 T cell receptor beta chains from one sample, sequenced in a study of blood T cell repertoires in COVID-19. The method was immunoSEQ multiplex PCR; TCRdb's version includes in-frame clones alone and lacks a portion of them. The table includes fewer than 300,000 clones, approximately 89% detected once. The sample consisted of peripheral blood. The source is a woman in her twenties or thirties with COVID-19, enrolled during active disease.

V and J are TRBV7-9 and TRBJ2-1, with D perhaps matching TRBD2 (5 bases). Germline V gives CDR1 SEHNR, CDR2 FQNEAQ (reference sequence). V was pared by 5 bases and J by 5 bases, with 16 bases between. This CDR3 is built from 15 residues. CDR3 loop: CASSPQVRANNEQFF. Written as DNA, the CDR3 is TGTGCCAGCAGCCCTCAAGTGAGGGCCAACAATGAGCAGTTCTTC.

V and J are TRBV19 and TRBJ1-5, with 7 positions matching TRBD1. The CDR3 spans 15 residues. V lost 7 bases to trimming and J lost 4 bases; unmatched junction nucleotides: 10. Germline V gives CDR1 LNHDA, CDR2 SQIVND (reference sequence). The CDR3 here is CASTPRQGTNQPQHF. CDR3 bases: TGTGCCAGTACCCCGAGACAGGGAACAAATCAGCCCCAGCATTTT.

This clone was seen a few times. The chain combines TRBV29-1 with TRBJ1-1; TRBD1 agrees at 8 bases. CDR3 size: 14 residues. Per germline, CDR1 SQVTM and CDR2 ANQGSEA. V shed 6 bases, J shed 1 base, and the junction held 7 bases outside the gene matches. The CDR3 sequence is CSVRFGQGNTEAFF. The CDR3, as DNA: TGCAGCGTCCGCTTCGGACAGGGGAACACTGAAGCTTTCTTT.

The chain recombines TRBV15 with TRBJ2-1, with TRBD2 matching over 7 bases. There are 16 residues in the CDR3. V trimming: 0 bases; J trimming: 2 bases; junction bases outside the gene matches: 4. CDR1 and CDR2 from the germline V gene are LNHNV and YYDKDF (reference sequence). Written as DNA, the CDR3 is TGTGCCACCAGCAGAGACGAGGGAGGGACCTACAATGAGCAGTTCTTC. Amino acid sequence: CATSRDEGGTYNEQFF.

The V gene is TRBV2, the J gene TRBJ2-3; no reliable D call. Between the trimmed V and J ends, which lost 5 bases and 0 bases, there was a span of 12 bases. The length of the CDR3 is 15 residues. The V gene's germline CDR1 is SNHLY and CDR2 FYNNEI. The CDR3 loop is CASSPARSSTDTQYF. The CDR3 DNA follows: TGTGCCAGCAGTCCAGCCAGGTCTAGCACAGATACGCAGTATTTT.

The V gene is TRBV7-9, the J gene TRBJ2-6; 8 bases align to TRBD1. The J segment lost 4 bases and the V segment lost 5 bases, leaving 7 bases of the junction unmatched. The CDR3 consists of 16 residues. CDR1 and CDR2 (germline): SEHNR, FQNEAQ (reference sequence). The DNA for the CDR3 is TGTGCCAGCAGCCCCCCCGGGACAGGAGGGGCCAACGTCCTGACTTTC. Amino acids: CASSPPGTGGANVLTF.

This clone appeared a single time. The rearrangement joins TRBV19 to TRBJ1-4; 9 bases are shared with TRBD1. The J segment lost 6 bases and the V segment lost 1 base, leaving 3 bases of the junction unmatched. Germline CDR1 and CDR2: LNHDA and SQIVND (reference sequence). There are 15 residues in the CDR3. The CDR3 sequence: CASSIGTGVHEKLFF. CDR3 bases: TGTGCCAGTAGTATAGGGACAGGGGTGCATGAAAAACTGTTTTTT. The whole variable domain, remainder taken from reference TRBV19 and TRBJ1-4, is DGGITQSPKYLFRKEGQNVTLSCEQNLNHDAMYWYRQDPGQGLRLIYYSQIVNDFQKGDIAEGYSVSREKKESFPLTVTSAQKNPTAFYLCASSIGTGVHEKLFFGSGTQLSVL.

This clone was found once. The V gene is TRBV7-8, the J gene TRBJ1-1; 8 bases are shared with TRBD1. This CDR3 contains 14 residues. Trimming at V came to 2 bases and at J to 4 bases, leaving 3 bases not matched to a gene. The germline V gene encodes CDR1 SGHVS and CDR2 FQNEAQ. CDR3 coding DNA: TGTGCCAGCAGCTTAAACAGGGGGTTCACTGAAGCTTTCTTT. The encoded protein is CASSLNRGFTEAFF.

Only one count was recorded for this clone. Here the CDR3 reads CASSVAQGSFQPQHF. CDR3 bases: TGTGCCAGTAGTGTGGCACAGGGTAGTTTCCAGCCCCAGCATTTT. The chain joins TRBV19 to TRBJ1-5, with TRBD1 as a possible D gene (6 bases). This CDR3 region has 15 residues. Germline CDR1 LNHDA, CDR2 SQIVND (reference sequence). V gave up 5 bases and J gave up 7 bases, with 18 bases separating them. Drawing the rest from reference TRBV19 and TRBJ1-5, the complete variable domain is DGGITQSPKYLFRKEGQNVTLSCEQNLNHDAMYWYRQDPGQGLRLIYYSQIVNDFQKGDIAEGYSVSREKKESFPLTVTSAQKNPTAFYLCASSVAQGSFQPQHFGDGTRLSIL.

This chain connects TRBV7-9 to TRBJ2-7; 7 positions match TRBD1. The germline V gene has CDR1 SEHNR and CDR2 FQNEAQ (reference sequence). The CDR3 has 13 amino acids. V was pared by 3 bases and J by 6 bases, with 5 bases of the junction left unmatched. The CDR3 reads CASSLTGLGEQYF. The CDR3 nucleotides read TGTGCCAGCAGCTTGACAGGGTTAGGCGAGCAGTACTTC.

The chain links TRBV11-2 to TRBJ2-1, with D possibly TRBD2 on 6 matching bases. Trimming left V 0 bases short and J 4 bases short, with 10 bases between. The CDR3 contains 15 residues. From germline, CDR1 is SGHAT and CDR2 FQNNGV. The CDR3, as DNA: TGTGCCAGCAGCTTAGAGGGACTTCTTTACAATGAGCAGTTCTTC. Its translation: CASSLEGLLYNEQFF.

This sequence joins TRBV11-3 and TRBJ2-1; a possible D gene is TRBD1 (5 bases). The CDR3 sequence is 13 residues long. From germline, CDR1 is SGHNT and CDR2 YENEEA. V was cut by 4 bases and J by 7 bases, with 11 bases left in between. This CDR3 reads CASSSSRVNEQFF. The CDR3 nucleotides are TGTGCCAGCAGCTCTTCCAGGGTTAATGAGCAGTTCTTC.

This chain connects TRBV3-1 (or the pseudogene TRBV3-2) to TRBJ2-7; 10 bases are shared with TRBD1. Per the germline V gene, CDR1 is LGHDT and CDR2 is YNNKEL (reference sequence). Unmatched junction bases numbered 5, after V lost 4 bases and J lost 2 bases. The CDR3 sequence is 15 residues long. The CDR3 DNA is TGTGCCAGCAGCCCCCGGGACAGGGGACCCTACGAGCAGTACTTC. It yields the protein CASSPRDRGPYEQYF.

The chain combines TRBV12-3 or TRBV12-4 with TRBJ1-2; D is unresolved. Trimming shortened V by 3 bases and J by 4 bases, and 9 bases separated the two germline ends. The CDR3 is 13 residues long. Here the CDR3 reads CASSFQTRYGYTF. In nucleotides, the CDR3 is TGTGCCAGCAGTTTCCAGACTCGCTATGGCTACACCTTC.

The rearrangement links TRBV11-2 to TRBJ2-7; D perhaps matches TRBD2 (5 bases). V shed 1 base and J shed 1 base, with 14 bases lying between them. In germline, CDR1 is SGHAT, CDR2 FQNNGV. This CDR3 has 16 amino acids. As DNA, the CDR3 is TGTGCCAGCAGCTTAGTTACGGGTTCGGGGTCCTACGAGCAGTACTTC. Protein product: CASSLVTGSGSYEQYF.

The rearrangement uses TRBV9 and TRBJ1-2, with 9 bases identical to TRBD1. Germline lookup yields CDR1 SGDLS and CDR2 YYNGEE. With V trimmed by 0 bases and J by 7 bases, 7 bases remained unmatched. This CDR3 region has 15 residues. The CDR3 DNA follows: TGTGCCAGCAGCGTAGCTACGGGACAGGGAGGTGGCTACACCTTC. Translated: CASSVATGQGGGYTF.

The CDR3 loop is CASSPGTGDSGNTIYF. The CDR3 DNA reads TGTGCCAGCTCACCTGGAACAGGGGACTCTGGAAACACCATATATTTT. The rearrangement joins TRBV18 to TRBJ1-3, with TRBD1 matching 7 bases. The junction had 5 bases not matched to a gene; V was cut back by 3 bases and J by 0 bases. The CDR3 is 16 residues long. CDR1 and CDR2 (germline): KGHSH, LQKENI. The full variable domain, rest sourced from reference TRBV18 and TRBJ1-3, is NAGVMQNPRHLVRRRGQEARLRCSPMKGHSHVYWYRQLPEEGLKFMVYLQKENIIDESGMPKERFSAEFPKEGPSILRIQQVVRGDSAAYFCASSPGTGDSGNTIYFGEGSWLTVV.

The V call is TRBV7-2, the J call TRBJ2-1; 11 bases line up with TRBD2. From germline, CDR1 is SGHTA and CDR2 FQGNSA. The CDR3 is 13 amino acids. The V segment lost 1 base and the J segment 12 bases; nucleotides outside the gene matches: 2. The CDR3: CASSLGLAGTQFF. The CDR3 DNA reads TGTGCCAGCAGCTTAGGACTAGCGGGGACGCAGTTCTTC.

This rearrangement joins TRBV27 to TRBJ2-5; D remains unclear. CDR3 length: 13 amino acids. The germline V gene has CDR1 MNHEY and CDR2 SMNVEV (reference sequence). Trimming took off 5 bases at V and 5 bases at J, with 12 bases between the two ends. The CDR3 DNA sequence: TGTGCCAGCAGTACGAGCCCCCCGGAGACCCAGTACTTC. It codes for CASSTSPPETQYF.

The V call is TRBV11-1, the J call TRBJ2-5; 9 bases match TRBD2. Per the germline V gene, CDR1 is SGHAT and CDR2 is FQDESV (reference sequence). This CDR3 spans 15 amino acids. Trimming at V came to 5 bases and at J to 2 bases, leaving 6 bases not matched to a gene. The chain's CDR3 is CASSPRTSVQETQYF. CDR3 nucleotide sequence: TGTGCCAGCAGCCCGCGGACTAGCGTTCAAGAGACCCAGTACTTC. The whole variable domain, filled in from reference TRBV11-1 and TRBJ2-5, reads EAEVAQSPRYKITEKSQAVAFWCDPISGHATLYWYRQILGQGPELLVQFQDESVVDDSQLPKDRFSAERLKGVDSTLKIQPAELGDSAMYLCASSPRTSVQETQYFGPGTRLLVL.

The chain links TRBV7-6 to TRBJ2-1; 9 bases fit TRBD1. CDR3 length: 13 residues. In germline, CDR1 is SGHVS, CDR2 FNYEAQ. J was trimmed by 7 bases and V by 5 bases; bases with no gene match: 3. CDR3 protein: CASSPTGGNEQFF. As DNA, the CDR3 is TGTGCCAGCAGCCCGACAGGGGGTAATGAGCAGTTCTTC.

The V gene is TRBV7-2, the J gene TRBJ1-2; D might be TRBD1 (5 bases). CDR1 and CDR2 (germline): SGHTA, FQGNSA. This CDR3 contains 14 residues. The ends were cut back, 5 bases at V and 9 bases at J, with 19 bases in the middle. The CDR3 region is CASSQTRQGLRYTF. The CDR3 coding sequence is TGTGCCAGCAGCCAGACGCGGCAGGGTCTGCGCTACACCTTC.

The chain carries TRBV9 and TRBJ1-2, with D possibly being TRBD1 (5 bases). Trimming shortened V by 6 bases and J by 4 bases, and 13 bases separated the two germline ends. The CDR3 has 13 amino acids. Germline V gene data show CDR1 as SGDLS and CDR2 as YYNGEE. The CDR3 nucleotides read TGTGCCAGCATCAGGGACGGGAGCTATGGCTACACCTTC. Translated, it gives CASIRDGSYGYTF.

The CDR3 DNA sequence: TGTGCCAGTGGGGAGCAGGGGGCGCGGGGCTACACCTTC. Translated: CASGEQGARGYTF. This rearrangement joins TRBV19 to TRBJ1-2, with 8 bases lining up with TRBD1. Germline V gene sequence: CDR1 LNHDA, CDR2 SQIVND (reference sequence). The V and J ends lost 8 bases and 8 bases, in that order; junction bases with no gene match: 10. CDR3 length: 13 amino acids. The full variable domain, completed using reference TRBV19 and TRBJ1-2, is DGGITQSPKYLFRKEGQNVTLSCEQNLNHDAMYWYRQDPGQGLRLIYYSQIVNDFQKGDIAEGYSVSREKKESFPLTVTSAQKNPTAFYLCASGEQGARGYTFGSGTRLTVV.

V is TRBV6-6 and J is TRBJ2-2; 7 nucleotides agree with TRBD2. The trim removed 2 bases at V and 5 bases at J, leaving 8 bases unmatched. CDR1 MNHNY and CDR2 SVGAGI come from the germline V gene (reference sequence). The CDR3 is 16 residues long. The CDR3 sequence is CASSYVTGAGTGELFF. CDR3 DNA sequence: TGTGCCAGCAGTTACGTAACGGGAGCGGGAACCGGGGAGCTGTTTTTT.

This chain uses TRBV7-8 with TRBJ1-1; 10 bases fit TRBD1. Trimming removed 8 bases from V and 6 bases from J; junction bases left unmatched: 9. The CDR3 has 14 residues. The germline CDR1 and CDR2 sequences are SGHVS and FQNEAQ. DNA of the CDR3: TGTGCCAGCCGCGGACAGGGGGGTATGGCTGAAGCTTTCTTT. Translated, it gives CASRGQGGMAEAFF.

J is TRBJ2-5 and V is TRBV4-1; TRBD1 matches at 7 bases. CDR1 is MGHRA and CDR2 is YSYEKL in the germline V gene. With V trimmed by 4 bases and J by 1 base, 9 bases remained unmatched. CDR3 length equals 16 residues. The CDR3 here is CASSRSGGQAQETQYF. The CDR3 DNA reads as TGCGCCAGCAGCCGTAGTGGAGGACAGGCCCAAGAGACCCAGTACTTC.